The rows below give T cell receptor beta chains drawn from one sample of a study of molecular identifiers for immune sequencing clone quantification. From the PCR reads, TCRdb called clonotypes with MiXCR, one entry per CDR3 protein. Of 400,000 to 600,000 distinct CDR3 sequences in the sample, less than 30% were seen once. The specimen was naive CD8+ T cells from blood, with Jurkat cell RNA spiked in. The receptors derive from a human donor in good health. Some libraries in this study had Jurkat cell RNA spiked in. Both conserved end residues are part of each CDR3. Each record gives: V gene, J gene, clone size, D gene, CDR3 protein, CDR3 DNA. The D gene is left open where the match is weak. Clone sizes are given selectively: once, few, many, or a class where the clone is expanded.

V: TRBV29-1; J: TRBJ2-1; size: few; D: TRBD2; CDR3: CSVEEVLAGEIYEQFF; DNA: TGCAGCGTTGAAGAGGTACTAGCGGGGGAAATCTATGAGCAGTTCTTC
V: TRBV7-9; J: TRBJ1-2; size: few; D: -; CDR3: CASSGEDGDGYTF; DNA: TGTGCCAGCAGCGGGGAGGACGGTGATGGCTACACCTTC
V: TRBV29-1; J: TRBJ2-5; size: many; D: TRBD1; CDR3: CSVFGGQAETQYF; DNA: TGCAGCGTTTTCGGGGGACAGGCAGAGACCCAGTACTTC
V: TRBV6-5; J: TRBJ2-7; size: -; D: TRBD1; CDR3: CASYSGTGPYEQYF; DNA: TGTGCCAGCTACTCCGGGACAGGGCCCTACGAGCAGTACTTC
V: TRBV21-1; J: TRBJ2-7; size: few; D: -; CDR3: CASSSGQGEPSYEQYF; DNA: TGTGCCAGCAGCTCGGGGCAGGGGGAGCCCTCCTACGAGCAGTACTTC
V: TRBV9; J: TRBJ1-1; size: many; D: -; CDR3: CASSVDTGMNTEAFF; DNA: TGTGCCAGCAGCGTAGATACAGGGATGAACACTGAAGCTTTCTTT
V: TRBV27; J: TRBJ1-2; size: -; D: -; CDR3: CASSLEGLSGYTF; DNA: TGTGCCAGCAGTTTAGAAGGGCTAAGTGGCTACACCTTC
V: TRBV6-2/TRBV6-3; J: TRBJ2-3; size: -; D: -; CDR3: CASSYVGRKTDTQYF; DNA: TGTGCCAGCAGTTACGTCGGGCGAAAGACAGATACGCAGTATTTT
V: TRBV7-9; J: TRBJ2-4; size: -; D: TRBD2; CDR3: CASSSGLAGINDPRGIQYF; DNA: TGTGCCAGCAGCTCGGGACTAGCGGGTATAAACGACCCACGGGGCATTCAGTACTTC
V: TRBV20-1; J: TRBJ2-7; size: many; D: TRBD2; CDR3: CSARSGLAGYEQYF; DNA: TGCAGTGCTAGATCGGGACTAGCTGGGTACGAGCAGTACTTC
V: TRBV11-2; J: TRBJ2-3; size: many; D: -; CDR3: CASSDDSLDTQYF; DNA: TGTGCCAGCAGCGATGACTCCCTCGATACGCAGTATTTT
V: TRBV2; J: TRBJ1-1; size: many; D: TRBD1; CDR3: CASSEIGTGPRNTEAFF; DNA: TGTGCCAGCAGTGAAATAGGGACAGGGCCGCGGAACACTGAAGCTTTCTTT
V: TRBV9; J: TRBJ2-7; size: many; D: -; CDR3: CASSVGGGLGNEQYF; DNA: TGTGCCAGCAGCGTCGGGGGCGGCCTAGGTAACGAGCAGTACTTC
V: TRBV29-1; J: TRBJ2-7; size: -; D: -; CDR3: CSVEWEGSYEQYF; DNA: TGCAGCGTTGAGTGGGAAGGCTCCTACGAGCAGTACTTC
V: TRBV6-2/TRBV6-3; J: TRBJ2-3; size: -; D: TRBD1; CDR3: CASTLLPGTDTDTQYF; DNA: TGTGCCAGCACCCTACTCCCCGGGACAGATACAGATACGCAGTATTTT
V: TRBV30; J: TRBJ1-1; size: -; D: -; CDR3: CAWSASDSVNTEAFF; DNA: TGTGCCTGGAGTGCGTCAGACAGTGTAAACACTGAAGCTTTCTTT
V: TRBV5-5; J: TRBJ2-1; size: many; D: TRBD1; CDR3: CASSLGTGGAYNEQFF; DNA: TGTGCCAGCAGCTTGGGGACAGGGGGGGCCTACAATGAGCAGTTCTTC
V: TRBV27; J: TRBJ1-4; size: many; D: TRBD1; CDR3: CASSLRGLDEKLFF; DNA: TGTGCCAGCAGTTTAAGGGGGCTGGACGAAAAACTGTTTTTT
V: TRBV4-1; J: TRBJ2-7; size: -; D: TRBD2; CDR3: CASSQGTTSGGIYEQYF; DNA: TGCGCCAGCAGCCAAGGCACCACTAGCGGGGGGATCTACGAGCAGTACTTC
V: TRBV27; J: TRBJ1-1; size: -; D: -; CDR3: CASTDGMNTEAFF; DNA: TGTGCCAGCACCGACGGAATGAACACTGAAGCTTTCTTT
V: TRBV28; J: TRBJ1-5; size: -; D: -; CDR3: CASSFMSHPRYF; DNA: TGTGCCAGCAGTTTTATGAGCCACCCCAGGTATTTT
V: TRBV27; J: TRBJ1-5; size: -; D: -; CDR3: CASSSVSNQPQHF; DNA: TGTGCCAGCAGTTCCGTAAGCAATCAGCCCCAGCATTTT
V: TRBV21-1; J: TRBJ2-4; size: many; D: -; CDR3: CASLQGILIQYF; DNA: TGTGCCAGTTTACAGGGGATACTCATTCAGTACTTC
V: TRBV7-3; J: TRBJ2-1; size: -; D: -; CDR3: CASSPFGTRYNNEQFF; DNA: TGTGCCAGCAGCCCGTTTGGGACTCGATATAACAATGAGCAGTTCTTC
V: TRBV6-5; J: TRBJ2-1; size: -; D: -; CDR3: CASSSGGANEQFF; DNA: TGTGCCAGCAGTTCGGGGGGCGCCAATGAGCAGTTCTTC
V: TRBV10-2; J: TRBJ2-5; size: many; D: -; CDR3: CATSEYQETQYF; DNA: TGCGCCACCTCCGAGTACCAAGAGACCCAGTACTTC
V: TRBV19; J: TRBJ1-1; size: -; D: -; CDR3: CASSIGLFPTNTEAFF; DNA: TGTGCCAGTAGTATAGGGCTCTTCCCTACGAACACTGAAGCTTTCTTT